This record concerns one T cell receptor beta chain sequence. Its antigen is currently not known. Nothing much larger sits one base from this clone, and base qualities are not available. Two rounds of multiplex PCR were performed to amplify the TCR beta CDR3 region from genomic DNA. The first PCR round used primers specific to each TRBV and TRBJ gene, and the primer sequences were filed in Chinese patent CN105087789A. The second PCR round used universal primers. The Roche High Pure PCR Template Preparation Kit was used to extract genomic DNA from frozen PBMCs. Libraries were sequenced paired-end with 151 bp reads on an Illumina HiSeq 3000. On the authors' methods: CutAdapt was used to remove raw reads lacking the multiplex PCR primer sequences. High-quality paired reads were merged into contigs with PEAR. By alignment to reference sequences, MiXCR assigned TRB V, D and J gene segments to each contig. To remove sequencing errors, CDR3 sequences were clustered according to base quality and sequence similarity. Diversity was calculated as Shannon entropy divided by the natural log of the number of productive TCR sequences. Clonality was defined as one minus Shannon entropy divided by the natural log of the number of unique clonotypes. Progression-free survival cut-offs for repertoire metrics were chosen using the Youden index of ROC curves, with analyses run in R 3.5.3. Clones were called with MiXCR by TCRdb after fastp trimmed the public reads at Q25, and only in-frame beta chains were retained. Each CDR3 protein appears once, grouped with its most common genes and DNA. The authors' filters were not applied to this entry. In all, the sample holds 22,000 or so distinct CDR3 sequences, and roughly 43% of those were seen once. The ten biggest clones cover about a third of the sample.

V is cut back by 6 bases and J by 1 base, with 7 bases in the junction unmatched. Including cysteine and phenylalanine, the CDR3 has 16 amino acids. Kept here is only the CDR3 DNA, which spans 48 bases and is read in frame from base 1. Reading the germline V gene gives CDR1 SNHLY and CDR2 FYNNEI. The sample belongs to a study of prognosis after radiotherapy for stage I lung cancer (dated by TCRdb to the early 2020s). Study-wide context: Between April 2018 and January 2019, around 20 patients with stage I NSCLC were enrolled in Nanjing, China. All patients were regarded as medically inoperable, because of comorbidities in more than ten patients and refusal of surgery in several patients. This study profiled peripheral blood TCR beta repertoires from stage I NSCLC patients before and after stereotactic body radiotherapy and linked the repertoires to distant failure. The cohort was made up of roughly 13 men and more than five women, with a median age of around 74 years and an age range of roughly 53 to 95 years. SBRT was given in 3 to 5 fractions with a biologically effective dose of at least 100 Gy, using image-guided IMRT or VMAT. The study sequenced some 38 blood samples from some 20 patients, one before and one after SBRT per patient. The patients included 14 to 15 who had newly diagnosed primary stage I lung tumors, along with 5 or 6 others who had oligometastatic NSCLC after their primary tumor had been surgically resected. After SBRT, distant metastases developed in about 20% of the 19 patients at a median of around seven months, while the remaining 15 patients had no significant progression. SBRT was not combined with any concurrent therapy in any patient. Tumor histology was squamous cell carcinoma in six or seven patients and adenocarcinoma in about a dozen. Study-wide conclusions, independent of this receptor: The study was limited by the small cohort and short follow-up, and independent validation of the study findings is required. Unique TCR clone counts fell after SBRT (median about 9,600 before versus approximately 6,300 after; Wilcoxon paired P=0.011). None of the reported P values were adjusted for multiple comparisons. Differences by metastasis status were reportedly seen in TRBV and TRBJ usage frequencies, involving two V genes at baseline and, after SBRT, 8 or 9 V genes and two J genes. Post-SBRT Shannon entropy and its change from baseline were lower in patients who developed distant metastases; baseline Shannon entropy was not associated with metastases. Whether the expanded TCR clones were tumor-specific was not determined.

A history of other malignancies or of prior chemotherapy or radiotherapy was absent in all patients, and node-negative disease was shown on CT and PET/CT in all patients. At each of two time points, around 6 milliliters of peripheral venous blood were collected into EDTA tubes. PBMCs were isolated by Ficoll-Paque Plus density-gradient centrifugation. Samples were stored at -80°C immediately after collection until analysis. The chain couples TRBV2 to TRBJ2-7; the central 12 bases match TRBD2. Sequencing was performed on PBMCs, taken before or after stereotactic body radiation therapy (not recorded which). This clonotype was sampled from a donor aged 50 or older with non-small cell lung cancer. The CDR3 region reads CASSAGTSGFSYEQYF. The sequenced DNA: TGTGCCAGCAGCGCCGGGACTAGCGGGTTTTCCTACGAGCAGTACTTC. Here the CDR3 is joined to the reference TRBV2 and TRBJ2-7 genes, and the full variable domain is: EPEVTQTPSHQVTQMGQEVILRCVPISNHLYFYWYRQILGQKVEFLVSFYNNEISEKSEIFDDQFSVERPDGSNFTLKIRSTKLEDSAMYFCASSAGTSGFSYEQYFGPGTRLTVT.